Following are 20 T cell receptor beta chains from one sample sequenced in a study of technical replicates of blood from a handful of donors. TCRdb keeps only in-frame clones here, not all; method: immunoSEQ multiplex PCR. The sample records more than 80,000 clones, just under 95% being singletons. Specimen: T cells isolated from PBMCs. All receptors derive from a human donor in good health.

This chain uses TRBV5-6 with TRBJ1-4; D possibly corresponds to TRBD1 (5 bases). CDR3 length: 13 amino acids. Trimming took off 6 bases at V and 5 bases at J, with 11 bases between the two ends. Germline V gene data show CDR1 as SGHDT and CDR2 as YYEEEE. Here the CDR3 DNA reads TGTGCCAGCAAGCACGGGGGGAATGAAAAACTGTTTTTT. Its protein product is CASKHGGNEKLFF.

The V and J genes are TRBV6-5 and TRBJ2-7; no reliable D call. Germline lookup yields CDR1 MNHEY and CDR2 SVGAGI. Trimming took 5 bases from V and 1 from J, leaving 9 bases between them. The CDR3 is 13 residues long. The CDR3, as DNA: TGTGCCAGCAGTCAGACTGAATCCTACGAGCAGTACTTC. Its protein is CASSQTESYEQYF.

A single count supports this clone. The chain links TRBV19 to TRBJ2-3; D possibly corresponds to TRBD2 (6 bases). The CDR3 length is 13 residues. V lost 8 bases to trimming and J lost 4 bases, with 13 bases between them. Germline CDR1 reads LNHDA; CDR2 reads SQIVND (reference sequence). CDR3 sequence reads: CASQHGGADTQYF. The CDR3 DNA reads TGTGCCAGTCAACACGGCGGGGCAGATACGCAGTATTTT.

The chain carries TRBV4-1 and TRBJ2-7; 10 bases agree with TRBD1. Germline values: CDR1 MGHRA, CDR2 YSYEKL. The CDR3 length is 16 residues. After removal of 1 base from V and 1 base from J, the junction contained 4 bases not matched to a gene. This chain's CDR3 is CASSQGGQGRSYEQYF. In nucleotides, the CDR3 is TGCGCCAGCAGCCAAGGGGGACAGGGGAGGTCCTACGAGCAGTACTTC.

The chain carries TRBV27 and TRBJ2-1, with D unresolved. Germline assignment: CDR1 MNHEY and CDR2 SMNVEV (reference sequence). The CDR3 loop spans 12 amino acids. The germline V and J ends were trimmed by 5 bases and 6 bases, with 8 bases remaining between them. The CDR3 spells CASSPAGNEQFF. DNA for the CDR3: TGTGCCAGCAGTCCCGCAGGCAATGAGCAGTTCTTC.

The J gene is TRBJ2-1, the V gene TRBV9; 10 nucleotides line up with TRBD2. The CDR3 is 15 amino acids. CDR1 SGDLS and CDR2 YYNGEE come from the germline V gene. V lost 6 bases and J lost 7; bases outside the gene matches: 10. Here the CDR3 DNA reads TGTGCCAGCACCTCTAGCGGGAGTGGTCTGAATGAGCAGTTCTTC. Translating it yields CASTSSGSGLNEQFF. Complete variable domain (other parts from reference TRBV9 and TRBJ2-1): DSGVTQTPKHLITATGQRVTLRCSPRSGDLSVYWYQQSLDQGLQFLIQYYNGEERAKGNILERFSAQQFPDLHSELNLSSLELGDSALYFCASTSSGSGLNEQFFGPGTRLTVL.

The chain joins TRBV13 to TRBJ2-1; no clear D gene. This CDR3 is built from 14 residues. Germline V CDR1 and CDR2: PRHDT, FYEKMQ (reference sequence). Trimming cost V 5 bases and J 7 bases, with 15 bases left between them. CDR3 sequence: CASSTNLYGNEQFF. CDR3 DNA: TGTGCCAGCAGCACAAATTTGTACGGGAATGAGCAGTTCTTC.

This chain joins TRBV6-5 and TRBJ2-1, with TRBD2 as a possible D gene (5 bases). From germline, CDR1 is MNHEY and CDR2 SVGAGI. Trimming left V 5 bases short and J 2 bases short, with 13 bases between. This CDR3 spans 15 amino acids. The CDR3 region is CASSPDSSTYNEQFF. CDR3 bases: TGTGCCAGCAGTCCGGACTCGTCAACCTACAATGAGCAGTTCTTC.

The rearrangement uses TRBV5-4 and TRBJ2-2; TRBD1 agrees at 10 bases. Looked up from germline, CDR1 is SGHNT and CDR2 is YYREEE (reference sequence). V shed 4 bases, J shed 7 bases, and the junction held 10 bases outside the gene matches. CDR3 length: 16 amino acids. In DNA form, the CDR3 reads TGTGCCAGCAGCGAACCCGGGACAGGGGTTGGCGGGGAGCTGTTTTTT. Protein sequence: CASSEPGTGVGGELFF.

The chain joins TRBV29-1 to TRBJ2-7, with D unresolved. The V end was cut by 2 bases, the J end by 2 bases, with 4 bases between. The CDR3 is 11 amino acids. Germline V gives CDR1 SQVTM, CDR2 ANQGSEA. CDR3 bases: TGCAGCGTTGAAACTGCCTACGAGCAGTACTTC. This codes for CSVETAYEQYF.

V is TRBV15 and J is TRBJ2-7, with D maybe TRBD1 (6 bases). V dropped 5 bases and J dropped 0 bases, with 8 bases sitting between them. CDR1 is LNHNV, CDR2 YYDKDF, per germline (reference sequence). This CDR3 spans 13 amino acids. DNA of the CDR3: TGTGCCACCAGCCGCAGGGGCTCCTACGAGCAGTACTTC. Translation gives CATSRRGSYEQYF.

The table lists this clone with a count of one. The chain recombines TRBV28 with TRBJ2-7, with D perhaps matching TRBD1 (5 bases). The germline CDR1 and CDR2 sequences are MDHEN and SYDVKM. V was trimmed by 8 bases and J by 4 bases, leaving 21 bases between them. The CDR3 has 15 residues. The CDR3 DNA follows: TGTGCCAGCGCTCGCCTCGACATGGCAGGGTACGAGCAGTACTTC. This encodes CASARLDMAGYEQYF.

J is TRBJ2-1 and V is TRBV6-1; 11 bases match TRBD2. CDR1 and CDR2 (germline): MNHNS, SASEGT. The ends lost 6 bases at V and 6 bases at J; junction bases unmatched: 4. This CDR3 comprises 14 residues. DNA for the CDR3: TGTGCCAGCAGGACTAGCGGGAAAGTCAATGAGCAGTTCTTC. Translating gives CASRTSGKVNEQFF.

V is TRBV5-4 and J is TRBJ2-7; the D is unclear. Germline V lookup: CDR1 SGHNT, CDR2 YYREEE (reference sequence). The CDR3 runs 12 residues. V dropped 3 bases and J dropped 4 bases, with 8 bases sitting between them. The CDR3 DNA reads TGTGCCAGCAGCTCTCAGTTATACGAGCAGTACTTC. Translated, it gives CASSSQLYEQYF.

The chain combines TRBV7-2 with TRBJ2-6, with 10 positions matching TRBD1. Germline V gene lookup returns CDR1 SGHTA and CDR2 FQGNSA. CDR3 length equals 18 residues. V was clipped by 0 bases and J by 0 bases; unmatched bases: 2. Written as DNA, the CDR3 is TGTGCCAGCAGCTTAGCGACAGGGGGCGGCTCTGGGGCCAACGTCCTGACTTTC. Protein sequence: CASSLATGGGSGANVLTF.

The CDR3 spells CASSLVLISGNTIYF. The DNA of the CDR3 is TGTGCCAGCAGTTTAGTACTCATCTCTGGAAACACCATATATTTT. V usage is TRBV28 and J usage is TRBJ1-3; no firm D call. Per the germline V gene, CDR1 is MDHEN and CDR2 is SYDVKM. The ends were cut back, 2 bases at V and 0 bases at J, with 8 bases in the middle. The CDR3 spans 15 residues.

The rearrangement uses TRBV7-9 and TRBJ2-7; a possible D gene is TRBD1 (5 bases). Germline lookup yields CDR1 SEHNR and CDR2 FQNEAQ (reference sequence). V was clipped by 3 bases and J by 3 bases, with 21 bases between them. There are 17 residues in the CDR3. CDR3 in DNA: TGTGCCAGCAGCTTTTATCCGGTACAGGAAATCGGCTACGAGCAGTACTTC. Translated: CASSFYPVQEIGYEQYF.

The genes are TRBV7-3 and TRBJ2-1; TRBD2 aligns across 11 bases. The CDR3 runs 14 residues. V was pared by 5 bases and J by 5 bases, with 2 bases of the junction left unmatched. Germline V gives CDR1 SGHTA, CDR2 FQGTGA. The CDR3, as DNA: TGTGCCAGCAGCCTACTAGCGGGAGACAATGAGCAGTTCTTC. It specifies CASSLLAGDNEQFF.

The V and J genes are TRBV9 and TRBJ2-7; D not resolved. The V end lost 6 bases, the J end lost 3 bases, and 22 bases lay between the germline ends. This CDR3 region has 16 residues. Germline loops: CDR1 SGDLS, CDR2 YYNGEE. The chain's CDR3 is CASTPSYKTTIYEQYF. The CDR3 nucleotides are TGTGCCAGCACCCCCTCCTATAAGACAACCATCTACGAGCAGTACTTC. Looking up the rest from reference TRBV9 and TRBJ2-7 gives the full variable domain: DSGVTQTPKHLITATGQRVTLRCSPRSGDLSVYWYQQSLDQGLQFLIQYYNGEERAKGNILERFSAQQFPDLHSELNLSSLELGDSALYFCASTPSYKTTIYEQYFGPGTRLTVT.

The chain has TRBV2 and TRBJ2-3, with 9 nucleotides matching TRBD2. Germline V gene data show CDR1 as SNHLY and CDR2 as FYNNEI. This CDR3 region has 14 residues. The trim removed 4 bases at V and 4 bases at J, leaving 3 bases unmatched. The chain's CDR3 is CASSVAGEADTQYF. The DNA for the CDR3 is TGTGCCAGCAGTGTAGCGGGAGAAGCAGATACGCAGTATTTT.